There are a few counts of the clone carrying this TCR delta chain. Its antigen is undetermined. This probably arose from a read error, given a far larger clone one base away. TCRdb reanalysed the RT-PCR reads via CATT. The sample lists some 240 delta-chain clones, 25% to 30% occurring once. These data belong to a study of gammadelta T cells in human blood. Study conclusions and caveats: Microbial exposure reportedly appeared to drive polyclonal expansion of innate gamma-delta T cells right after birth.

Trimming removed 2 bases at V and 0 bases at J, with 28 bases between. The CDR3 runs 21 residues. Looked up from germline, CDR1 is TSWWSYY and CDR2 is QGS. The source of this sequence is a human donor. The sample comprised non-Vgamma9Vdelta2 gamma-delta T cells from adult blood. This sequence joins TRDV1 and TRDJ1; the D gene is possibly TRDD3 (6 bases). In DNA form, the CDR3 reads TGTGCTCTTGGGGAATCTCCCTACGACCCCTTATGGGGGGACAACACCGATAAACTCATCTTT. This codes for CALGESPYDPLWGDNTDKLIF.